This T cell receptor (beta chain) was captured in a study of cytomegalovirus exposure and HLA in healthy donors. Study information: Later, an analysis reported that the 120 or so validation repertoires had used the same platform as the roughly 680 first-cohort repertoires.

The CDR3 spans 19 residues. Per the germline V gene, CDR1 is MRHNA and CDR2 is SNTAGT. With V trimmed by 7 bases and J by 0 bases, 16 bases remained unmatched. Here immunoSEQ multiplex PCR was the method, and the copy in TCRdb shows in-frame clones only, minus some. This table has about 150,000 clones, around 84% appearing once. On this clone: The antigen is unknown.

The study, taken as a whole, reports: Researchers counted around 150 TCR beta chains as cytomegalovirus-associated.

The chain recombines TRBV6-4 with TRBJ1-5, with TRBD1 matching over 9 bases. The sample taken for sequencing was PBMCs. The clonotype was recovered from a human donor in good health. The CDR3 DNA reads as TGTGCCAGCAATCGGCGCCGACAGGGGGATCGATATAGCAATCAGCCCCAGCATTTT. Its translation: CASNRRRQGDRYSNQPQHF.